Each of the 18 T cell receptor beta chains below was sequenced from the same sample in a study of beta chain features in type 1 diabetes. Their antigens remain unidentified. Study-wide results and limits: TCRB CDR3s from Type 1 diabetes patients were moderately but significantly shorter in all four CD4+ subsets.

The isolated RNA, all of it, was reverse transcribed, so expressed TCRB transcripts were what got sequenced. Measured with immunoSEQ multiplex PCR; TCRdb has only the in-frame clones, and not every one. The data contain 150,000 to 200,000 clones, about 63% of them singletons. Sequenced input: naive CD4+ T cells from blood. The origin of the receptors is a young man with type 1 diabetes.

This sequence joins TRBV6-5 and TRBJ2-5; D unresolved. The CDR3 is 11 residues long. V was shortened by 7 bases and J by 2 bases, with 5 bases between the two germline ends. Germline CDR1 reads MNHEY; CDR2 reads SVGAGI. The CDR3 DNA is TGTGCCAGCAAGGTACAAGAGACCCAGTACTTC. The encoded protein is CASKVQETQYF.

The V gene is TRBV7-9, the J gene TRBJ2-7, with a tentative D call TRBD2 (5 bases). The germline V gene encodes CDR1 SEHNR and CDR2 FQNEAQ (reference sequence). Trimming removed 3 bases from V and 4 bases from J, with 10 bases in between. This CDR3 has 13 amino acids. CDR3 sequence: CASSLTGLYEQYF. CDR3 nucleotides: TGTGCCAGCAGCTTGACTGGACTGTACGAGCAGTACTTC.

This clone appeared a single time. CDR3: CASGRRDTQYF. DNA of the CDR3: TGTGCCAGCGGACGGAGGGATACGCAGTATTTT. The chain uses TRBV11-2 and TRBJ2-3, with D possibly matching TRBD2 (5 bases). The V and J ends lost 8 bases and 6 bases respectively, with 9 bases between them. The CDR3 spans 11 residues. The V gene's germline CDR1 is SGHAT and CDR2 FQNNGV.

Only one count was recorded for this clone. CDR3 nucleotides: TGTGCCAGCAGCTGGGGACAGCGCAATCAGCCCCAGCATTTT. It specifies CASSWGQRNQPQHF. The genes are TRBV7-2 and TRBJ1-5; 7 bases are a match to TRBD1. Losses at the gene ends were 4 bases for V and 2 bases for J; bases not matched to a gene: 2. The germline CDR1 and CDR2 sequences are SGHTA and FQGNSA. This CDR3 is 14 amino acids long.

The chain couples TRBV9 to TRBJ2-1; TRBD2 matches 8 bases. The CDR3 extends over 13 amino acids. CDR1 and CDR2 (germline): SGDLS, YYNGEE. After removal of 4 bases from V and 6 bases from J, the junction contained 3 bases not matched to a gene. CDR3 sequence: CASSTGTSNEQFF. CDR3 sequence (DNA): TGTGCCAGCAGCACCGGGACTAGCAATGAGCAGTTCTTC.

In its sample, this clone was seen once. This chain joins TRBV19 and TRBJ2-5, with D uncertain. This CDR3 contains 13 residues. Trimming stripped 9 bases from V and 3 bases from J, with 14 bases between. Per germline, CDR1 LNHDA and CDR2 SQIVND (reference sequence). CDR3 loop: CASLDLYKETQYF. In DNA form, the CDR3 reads TGTGCCAGCCTAGACTTATACAAAGAGACCCAGTACTTC.

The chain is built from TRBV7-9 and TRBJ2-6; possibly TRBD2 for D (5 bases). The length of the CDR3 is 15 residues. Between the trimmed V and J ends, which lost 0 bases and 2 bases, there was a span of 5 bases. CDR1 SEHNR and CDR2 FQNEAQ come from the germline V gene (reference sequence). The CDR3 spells CASSLAGAGANVLTF. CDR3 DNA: TGTGCCAGCAGCTTAGCGGGAGCTGGGGCCAACGTCCTGACTTTC. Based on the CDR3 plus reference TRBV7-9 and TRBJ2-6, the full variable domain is DTGVSQNPRHKITKRGQNVTFRCDPISEHNRLYWYRQTLGQGPEFLTYFQNEAQLEKSRLLSDRFSAERPKGSFSTLEIQRTEQGDSAMYLCASSLAGAGANVLTFGAGSRLTVL.

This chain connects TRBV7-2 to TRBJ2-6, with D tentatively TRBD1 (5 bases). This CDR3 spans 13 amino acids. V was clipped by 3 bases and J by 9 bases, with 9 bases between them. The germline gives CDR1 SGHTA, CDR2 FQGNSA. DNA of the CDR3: TGTGCCAGCAGCTTCGACAGTGGCAACGTCCTGACTTTC. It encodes CASSFDSGNVLTF.

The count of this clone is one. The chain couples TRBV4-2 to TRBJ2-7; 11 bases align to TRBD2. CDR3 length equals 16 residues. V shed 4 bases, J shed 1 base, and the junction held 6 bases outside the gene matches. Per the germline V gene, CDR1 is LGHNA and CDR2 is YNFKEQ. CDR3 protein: CASSPSTSGGSYEQYF. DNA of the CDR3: TGTGCCAGCAGCCCCTCCACTAGCGGGGGTTCCTACGAGCAGTACTTC.

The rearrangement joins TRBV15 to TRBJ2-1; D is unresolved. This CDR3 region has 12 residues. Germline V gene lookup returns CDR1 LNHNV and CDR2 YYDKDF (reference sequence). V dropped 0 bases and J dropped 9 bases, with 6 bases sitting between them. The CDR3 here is CATSRDLTEQFF. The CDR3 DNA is TGTGCCACCAGCAGAGATCTAACTGAGCAGTTCTTC.

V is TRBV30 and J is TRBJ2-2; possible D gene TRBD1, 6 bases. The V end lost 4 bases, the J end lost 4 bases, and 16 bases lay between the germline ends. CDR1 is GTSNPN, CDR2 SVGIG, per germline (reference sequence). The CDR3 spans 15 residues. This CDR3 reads CAWTRYEGGTGELFF. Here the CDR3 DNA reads TGTGCCTGGACCCGATATGAAGGGGGCACCGGGGAGCTGTTTTTT.

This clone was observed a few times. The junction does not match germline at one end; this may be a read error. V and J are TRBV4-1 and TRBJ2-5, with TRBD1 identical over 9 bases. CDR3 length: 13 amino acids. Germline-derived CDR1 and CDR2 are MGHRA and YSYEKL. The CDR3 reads CASSQESGTGNDF. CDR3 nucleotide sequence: TGCGCCAGCAGCCAAGAGTCTGGGACAGGGAACGACTTC.

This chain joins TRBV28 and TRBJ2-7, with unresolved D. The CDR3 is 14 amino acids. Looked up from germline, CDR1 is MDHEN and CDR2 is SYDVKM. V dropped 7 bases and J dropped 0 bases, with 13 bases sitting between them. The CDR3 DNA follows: TGTGCCAGCACCAAAGACATTCCCTCCTACGAGCAGTACTTC. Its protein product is CASTKDIPSYEQYF.

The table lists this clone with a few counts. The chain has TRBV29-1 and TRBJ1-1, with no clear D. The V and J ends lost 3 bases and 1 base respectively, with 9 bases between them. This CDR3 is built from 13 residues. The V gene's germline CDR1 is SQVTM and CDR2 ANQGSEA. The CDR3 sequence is CSVDRDPNTEAFF. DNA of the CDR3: TGCAGCGTTGATAGAGACCCGAACACTGAAGCTTTCTTT.

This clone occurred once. The DNA of the CDR3 is TGTGCCAGCAGCTTAGTCTCATGGACAGCCGAAGAGACCCAGTACTTC. This codes for CASSLVSWTAEETQYF. V usage is TRBV7-2 and J usage is TRBJ2-5; weak D call: TRBD1 (6 bases). The CDR3 spans 16 residues. CDR1 and CDR2 (germline): SGHTA, FQGNSA. The germline V and J ends were trimmed by 1 base and 3 bases, with 15 bases remaining between them.

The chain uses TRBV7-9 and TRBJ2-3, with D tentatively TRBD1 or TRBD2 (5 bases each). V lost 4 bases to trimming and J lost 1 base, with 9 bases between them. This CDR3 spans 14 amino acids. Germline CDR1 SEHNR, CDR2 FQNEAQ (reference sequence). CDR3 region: CASSSWDRTDTQYF. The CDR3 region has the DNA TGTGCCAGCAGCTCCTGGGACCGCACAGATACGCAGTATTTT.

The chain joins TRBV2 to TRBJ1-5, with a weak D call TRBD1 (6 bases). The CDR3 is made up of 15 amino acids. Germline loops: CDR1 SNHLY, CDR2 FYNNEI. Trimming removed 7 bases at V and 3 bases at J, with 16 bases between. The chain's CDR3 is CASKLQGLVNQPQHF. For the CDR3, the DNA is TGTGCCAGCAAACTCCAGGGGCTGGTCAATCAGCCCCAGCATTTT.

The CDR3 nucleotides are TGTGCCAGCAGTTTTTCCGGGACTAGCGGAGGCTACGAGCAGTACTTC. Protein product: CASSFSGTSGGYEQYF. V and J are TRBV7-9 and TRBJ2-7, with 11 bases that match TRBD2. This CDR3 spans 16 amino acids. CDR1 is SEHNR, CDR2 FQNEAQ, per germline (reference sequence). V was clipped by 6 bases and J by 3 bases; unmatched bases: 10.